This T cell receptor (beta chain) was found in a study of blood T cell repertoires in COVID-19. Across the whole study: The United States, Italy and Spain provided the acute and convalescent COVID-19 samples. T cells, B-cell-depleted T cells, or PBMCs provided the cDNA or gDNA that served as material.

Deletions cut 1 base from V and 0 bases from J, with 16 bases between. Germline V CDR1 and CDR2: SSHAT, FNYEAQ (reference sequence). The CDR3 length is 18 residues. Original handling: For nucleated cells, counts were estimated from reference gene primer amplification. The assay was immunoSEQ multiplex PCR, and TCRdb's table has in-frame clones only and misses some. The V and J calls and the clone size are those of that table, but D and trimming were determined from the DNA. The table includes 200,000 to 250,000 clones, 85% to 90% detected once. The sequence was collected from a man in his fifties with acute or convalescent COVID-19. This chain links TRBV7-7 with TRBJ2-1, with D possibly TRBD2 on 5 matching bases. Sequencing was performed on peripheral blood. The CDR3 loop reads CASSLGPPTRSSYNEQFF. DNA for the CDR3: TGTGCCAGCAGCTTAGGGCCCCCAACTAGGAGCTCCTACAATGAGCAGTTCTTC.